This TCR beta chain comes out of a study of blood T cell repertoires in COVID-19. The germline V gene has CDR1 MGHDK and CDR2 SYGVNS. J lost 5 bases, V lost 6 bases, and 7 bases had no gene match. The CDR3 has 14 residues. TCRdb's copy holds only in-frame clones and misses some; the assay was immunoSEQ multiplex PCR. Of tens of thousands of clones in the sample, roughly 79% were seen once. The rearrangement links TRBV25-1 to TRBJ1-2, with TRBD1 matching 9 bases. Sample: peripheral blood. This receptor was obtained from a human donor in a cohort sampled during active COVID-19. CDR3 in amino acids: CASSGQGRWYGYTF. In DNA form, the CDR3 reads TGTGCCAGCAGCGGACAGGGGCGATGGTATGGCTACACCTTC.